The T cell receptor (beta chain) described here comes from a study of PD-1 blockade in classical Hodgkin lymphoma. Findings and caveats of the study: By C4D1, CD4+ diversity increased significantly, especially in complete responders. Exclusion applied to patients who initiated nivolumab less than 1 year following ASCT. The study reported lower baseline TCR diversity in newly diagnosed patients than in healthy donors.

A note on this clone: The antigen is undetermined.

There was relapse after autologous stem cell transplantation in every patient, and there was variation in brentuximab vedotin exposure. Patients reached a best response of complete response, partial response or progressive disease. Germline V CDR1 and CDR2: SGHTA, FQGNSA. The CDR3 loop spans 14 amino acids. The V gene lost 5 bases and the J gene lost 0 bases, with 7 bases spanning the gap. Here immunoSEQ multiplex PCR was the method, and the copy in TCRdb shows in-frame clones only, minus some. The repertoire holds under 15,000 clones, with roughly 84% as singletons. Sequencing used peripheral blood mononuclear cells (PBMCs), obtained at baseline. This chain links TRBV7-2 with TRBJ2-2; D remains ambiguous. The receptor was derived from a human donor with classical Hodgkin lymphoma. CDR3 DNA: TGTGCCAGCAGCCGCGGAGCGAACACCGGGGAGCTGTTTTTT. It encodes CASSRGANTGELFF. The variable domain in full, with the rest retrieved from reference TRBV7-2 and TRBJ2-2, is GAGVSQSPSNKVTEKGKDVELRCDPISGHTALYWYRQSLGQGLEFLIYFQGNSAPDKSGLPSDRFSAERTGGSVSTLTIQRTQQEDSAVYLCASSRGANTGELFFGEGSRLTVL.